Sequencing of this T cell receptor beta chain was carried out in a study of neoadjuvant nivolumab and ipilimumab in lung cancer. The CDR3 has 16 residues. The V gene's germline CDR1 is SGHKS and CDR2 YYEKEE (reference sequence). Trimming took 4 bases from V and 2 from J; bases not matched to a gene: 11. As to this clone: Antigen specificity is unknown.

General study points: Pathologic regression was not significantly tied to TCR clonality. Compared with tumor-adjacent uninvolved lung, resected tumors showed greater richness and clonality. From pretherapy to surgery, tumor richness and clonality rose with dual therapy.

Generated by immunoSEQ multiplex PCR, the TCRdb table keeps only in-frame clones and is missing some. The sample holds tens of thousands of clones; around 90% are singletons and the top ten take 2% to 2.5%. The sample in question was peripheral blood, obtained after neoadjuvant nivolumab, alone or with ipilimumab, at or shortly before surgery. The receptor was isolated from an adult with non-small cell lung cancer. The chain combines TRBV5-5 with TRBJ2-5; 7 bases are a match to TRBD2. CDR3 coding DNA: TGTGCCAGCAGCCTCTCGGCTAGCGGTTATCAAGAGACCCAGTACTTC. It translates to CASSLSASGYQETQYF.